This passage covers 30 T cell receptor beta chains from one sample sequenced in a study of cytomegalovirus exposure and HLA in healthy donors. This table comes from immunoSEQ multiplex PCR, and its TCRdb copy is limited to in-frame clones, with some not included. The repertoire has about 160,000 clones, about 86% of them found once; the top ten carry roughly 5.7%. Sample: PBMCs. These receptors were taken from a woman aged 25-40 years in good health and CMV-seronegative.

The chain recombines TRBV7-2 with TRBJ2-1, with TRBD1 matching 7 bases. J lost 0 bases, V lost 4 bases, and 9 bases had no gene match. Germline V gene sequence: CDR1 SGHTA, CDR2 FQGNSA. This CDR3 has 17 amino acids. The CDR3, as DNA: TGTGCCAGCAGCTCCCCGTGGGACAGCAGCTCCTACAATGAGCAGTTCTTC. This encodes CASSSPWDSSSYNEQFF.

CDR3 protein: CASSPRTGGTGELFF. CDR3 nucleotides: TGTGCCAGCAGTCCCCGGACAGGGGGCACCGGGGAGCTGTTTTTT. This chain uses TRBV9 with TRBJ2-2, with 10 bases matching TRBD1. V was pared by 5 bases and J by 4 bases, with 5 bases of the junction left unmatched. The CDR3 consists of 15 residues. Germline CDR1 is SGDLS and CDR2 is YYNGEE.

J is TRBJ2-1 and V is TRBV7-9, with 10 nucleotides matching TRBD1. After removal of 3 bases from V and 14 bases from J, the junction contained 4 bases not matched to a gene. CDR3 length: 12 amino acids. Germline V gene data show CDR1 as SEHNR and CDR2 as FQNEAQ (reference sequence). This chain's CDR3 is CASSFSGTGEFF. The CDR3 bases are TGTGCCAGCAGCTTTTCCGGGACAGGGGAGTTCTTC.

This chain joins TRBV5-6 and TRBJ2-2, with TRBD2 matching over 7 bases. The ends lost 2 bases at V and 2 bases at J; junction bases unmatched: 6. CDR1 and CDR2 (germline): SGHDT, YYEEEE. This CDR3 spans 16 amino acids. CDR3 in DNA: TGTGCCAGCAGCTTCCTTGGGACTACAAACACCGGGGAGCTGTTTTTT. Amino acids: CASSFLGTTNTGELFF.

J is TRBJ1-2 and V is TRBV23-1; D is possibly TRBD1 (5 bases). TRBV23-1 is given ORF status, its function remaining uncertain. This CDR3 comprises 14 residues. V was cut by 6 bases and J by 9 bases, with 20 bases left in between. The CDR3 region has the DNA TGCGCCAGCAGCTGGGACCGTCATCGGGAGAGCTACACCTTC. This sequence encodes CASSWDRHRESYTF.

CDR3 amino acids: CASSSGRTGWKETQYF. The DNA of the CDR3 is TGTGCCAGCAGTTCAGGACGGACAGGGTGGAAAGAGACCCAGTACTTC. The rearrangement joins TRBV27 to TRBJ2-5, with 8 bases identical to TRBD1. In germline, CDR1 is MNHEY, CDR2 SMNVEV (reference sequence). The CDR3 contains 16 residues. V dropped 4 bases and J dropped 3; count of bases not matched to a gene: 10.

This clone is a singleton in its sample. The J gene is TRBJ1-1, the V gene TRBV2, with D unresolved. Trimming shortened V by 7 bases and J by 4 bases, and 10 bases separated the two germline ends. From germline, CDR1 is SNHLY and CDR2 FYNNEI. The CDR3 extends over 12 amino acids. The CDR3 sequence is CASTLGSTEAFF. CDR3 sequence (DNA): TGTGCCAGCACCCTAGGGAGCACTGAAGCTTTCTTT.

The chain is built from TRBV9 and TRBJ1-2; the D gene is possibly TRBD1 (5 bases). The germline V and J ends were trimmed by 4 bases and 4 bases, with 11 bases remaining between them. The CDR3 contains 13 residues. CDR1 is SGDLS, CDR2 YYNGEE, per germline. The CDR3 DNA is TGTGCCAGCAGCCTTGAGGGGCTCTATGGCTACACCTTC. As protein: CASSLEGLYGYTF.

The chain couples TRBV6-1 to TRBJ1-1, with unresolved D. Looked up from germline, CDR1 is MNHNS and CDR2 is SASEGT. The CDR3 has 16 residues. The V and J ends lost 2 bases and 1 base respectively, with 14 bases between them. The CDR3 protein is CASSETVNLPNTEAFF. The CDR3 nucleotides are TGTGCCAGCAGTGAAACGGTCAACCTCCCGAACACTGAAGCTTTCTTT.

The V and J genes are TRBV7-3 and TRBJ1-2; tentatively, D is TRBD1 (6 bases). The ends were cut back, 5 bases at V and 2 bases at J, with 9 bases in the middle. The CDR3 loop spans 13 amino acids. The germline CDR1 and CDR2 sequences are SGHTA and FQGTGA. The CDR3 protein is CASSPGQNYGYTF. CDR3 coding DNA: TGTGCCAGCAGCCCCGGACAGAACTATGGCTACACCTTC.

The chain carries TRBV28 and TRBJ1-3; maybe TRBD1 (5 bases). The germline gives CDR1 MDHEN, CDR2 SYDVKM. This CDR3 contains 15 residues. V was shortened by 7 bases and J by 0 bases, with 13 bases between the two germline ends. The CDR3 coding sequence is TGTGCCAGCACCCCGGCAGGGCCCTCTGGAAACACCATATATTTT. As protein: CASTPAGPSGNTIYF.

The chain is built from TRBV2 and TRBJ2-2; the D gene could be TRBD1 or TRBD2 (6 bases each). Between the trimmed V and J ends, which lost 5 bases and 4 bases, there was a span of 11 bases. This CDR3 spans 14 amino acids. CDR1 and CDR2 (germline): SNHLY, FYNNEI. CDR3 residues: CASSPGAVTGELFF. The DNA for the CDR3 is TGTGCCAGCAGTCCGGGGGCTGTCACCGGGGAGCTGTTTTTT.

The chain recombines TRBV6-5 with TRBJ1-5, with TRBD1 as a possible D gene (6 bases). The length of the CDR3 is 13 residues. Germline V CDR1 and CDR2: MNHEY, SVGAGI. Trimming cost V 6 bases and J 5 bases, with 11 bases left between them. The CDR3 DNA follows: TGTGCCAGCAGCCGTAGGGGGGATCAGCCCCAGCATTTT. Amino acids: CASSRRGDQPQHF.

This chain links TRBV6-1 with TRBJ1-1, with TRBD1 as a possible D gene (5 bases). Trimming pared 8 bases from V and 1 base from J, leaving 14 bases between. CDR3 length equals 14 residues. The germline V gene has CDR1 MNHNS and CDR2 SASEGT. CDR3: CASGSGRRNTEAFF. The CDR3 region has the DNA TGTGCCAGCGGATCGGGACGGCGGAACACTGAAGCTTTCTTT.

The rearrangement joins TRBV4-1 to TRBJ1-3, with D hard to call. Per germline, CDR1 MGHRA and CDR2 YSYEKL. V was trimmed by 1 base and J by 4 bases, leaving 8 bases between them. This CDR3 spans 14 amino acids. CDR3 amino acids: CASSQASIGNTIYF. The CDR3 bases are TGCGCCAGCAGCCAAGCATCGATCGGAAACACCATATATTTT.

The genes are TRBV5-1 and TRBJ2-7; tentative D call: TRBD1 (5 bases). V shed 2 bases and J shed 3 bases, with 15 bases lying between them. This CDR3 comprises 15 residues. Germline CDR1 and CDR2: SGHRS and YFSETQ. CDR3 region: CASSFPDTNFYEQYF. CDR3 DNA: TGCGCCAGCAGCTTCCCGGACACTAATTTCTACGAGCAGTACTTC.

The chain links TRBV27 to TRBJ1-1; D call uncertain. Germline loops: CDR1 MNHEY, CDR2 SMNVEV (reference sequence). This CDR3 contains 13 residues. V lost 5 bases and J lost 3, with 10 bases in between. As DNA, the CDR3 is TGTGCCAGCAGTCTACTTTCGGACACTGAAGCTTTCTTT. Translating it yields CASSLLSDTEAFF.

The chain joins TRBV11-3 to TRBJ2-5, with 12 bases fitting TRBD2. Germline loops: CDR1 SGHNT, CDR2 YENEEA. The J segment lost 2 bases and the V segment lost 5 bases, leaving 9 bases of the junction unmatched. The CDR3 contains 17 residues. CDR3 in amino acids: CASSHQEGLAGQETQYF. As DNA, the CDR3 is TGTGCCAGCAGCCACCAGGAAGGACTAGCGGGACAAGAGACCCAGTACTTC. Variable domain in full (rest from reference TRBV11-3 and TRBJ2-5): EAGVVQSPRYKIIEKKQPVAFWCNPISGHNTLYWYLQNLGQGPELLIRYENEEAVDDSQLPKDRFSAERLKGVDSTLKIQPAELGDSAVYLCASSHQEGLAGQETQYFGPGTRLLVL.

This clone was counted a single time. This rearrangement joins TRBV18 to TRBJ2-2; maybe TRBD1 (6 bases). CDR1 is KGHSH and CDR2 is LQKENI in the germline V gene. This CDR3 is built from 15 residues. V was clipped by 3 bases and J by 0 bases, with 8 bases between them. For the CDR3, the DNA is TGTGCCAGCTCACCTGAGGGGGCGAACACCGGGGAGCTGTTTTTT. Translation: CASSPEGANTGELFF.

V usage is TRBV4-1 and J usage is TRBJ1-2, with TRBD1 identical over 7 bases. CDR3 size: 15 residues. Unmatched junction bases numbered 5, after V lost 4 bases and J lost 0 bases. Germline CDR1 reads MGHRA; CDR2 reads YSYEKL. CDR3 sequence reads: CASSRGQATNYGYTF. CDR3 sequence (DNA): TGCGCCAGCAGCCGCGGACAGGCGACTAACTATGGCTACACCTTC.

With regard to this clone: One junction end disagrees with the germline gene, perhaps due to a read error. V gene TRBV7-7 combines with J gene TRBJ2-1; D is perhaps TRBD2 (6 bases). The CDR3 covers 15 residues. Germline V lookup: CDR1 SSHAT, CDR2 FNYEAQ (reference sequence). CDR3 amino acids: CASSQGLSENNEQFF. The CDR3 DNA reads TGTGCTAGCAGCCAAGGACTATCCGAAAACAATGAGCAGTTCTTC.

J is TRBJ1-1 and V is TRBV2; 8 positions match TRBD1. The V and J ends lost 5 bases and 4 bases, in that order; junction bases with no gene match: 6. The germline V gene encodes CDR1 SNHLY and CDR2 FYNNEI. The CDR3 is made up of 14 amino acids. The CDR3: CASSTGGRGTEAFF. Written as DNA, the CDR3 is TGTGCCAGCAGTACAGGGGGGCGGGGCACTGAAGCTTTCTTT.

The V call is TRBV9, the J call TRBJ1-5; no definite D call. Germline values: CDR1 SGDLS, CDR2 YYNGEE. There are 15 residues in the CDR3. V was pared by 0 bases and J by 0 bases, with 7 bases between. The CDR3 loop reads CASSVGEYSNQPQHF. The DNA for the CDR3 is TGTGCCAGCAGCGTAGGAGAGTATAGCAATCAGCCCCAGCATTTT.

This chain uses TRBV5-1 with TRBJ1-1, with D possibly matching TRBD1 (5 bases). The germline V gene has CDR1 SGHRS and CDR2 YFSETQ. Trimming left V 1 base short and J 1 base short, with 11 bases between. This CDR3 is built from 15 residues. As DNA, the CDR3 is TGCGCCAGCAGCTTGACGACGGGGGAGAACACTGAAGCTTTCTTT. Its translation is CASSLTTGENTEAFF.

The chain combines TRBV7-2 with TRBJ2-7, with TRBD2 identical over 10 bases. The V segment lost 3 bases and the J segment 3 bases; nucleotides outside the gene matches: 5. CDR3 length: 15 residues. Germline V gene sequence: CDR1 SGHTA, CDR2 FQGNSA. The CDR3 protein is CASSFYLAGDYEQYF. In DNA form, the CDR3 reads TGTGCCAGCAGCTTCTACCTAGCGGGGGACTACGAGCAGTACTTC.

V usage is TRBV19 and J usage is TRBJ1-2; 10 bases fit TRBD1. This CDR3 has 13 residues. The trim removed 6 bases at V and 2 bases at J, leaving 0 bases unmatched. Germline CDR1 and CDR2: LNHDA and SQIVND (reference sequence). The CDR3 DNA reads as TGTGCCAGTAGGGACAGGGGGAACTATGGCTACACCTTC. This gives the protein CASRDRGNYGYTF.

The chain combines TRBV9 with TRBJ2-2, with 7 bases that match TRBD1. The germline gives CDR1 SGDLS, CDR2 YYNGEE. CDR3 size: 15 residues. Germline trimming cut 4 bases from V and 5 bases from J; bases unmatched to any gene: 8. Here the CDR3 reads CASSTRDRHTGELFF. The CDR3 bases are TGTGCCAGCAGCACACGGGACAGACATACCGGGGAGCTGTTTTTT.

For the CDR3, the DNA is TGTGCCAGCAGAAAGGCAGGGACTACCGGGGAGCTGTTTTTT. Amino acids: CASRKAGTTGELFF. The genes are TRBV7-6 and TRBJ2-2; maybe TRBD2 (6 bases). V lost 6 bases and J 5 bases, leaving 13 bases between the germline ends. The CDR3 extends over 14 amino acids. Germline V lookup: CDR1 SGHVS, CDR2 FNYEAQ.

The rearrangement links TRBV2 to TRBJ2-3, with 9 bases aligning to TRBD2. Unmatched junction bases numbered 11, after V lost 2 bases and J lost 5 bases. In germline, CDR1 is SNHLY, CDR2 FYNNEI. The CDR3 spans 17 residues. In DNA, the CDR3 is TGTGCCAGCAGTGAAATCCTAGCGGGATATGGGGTAGATACGCAGTATTTT. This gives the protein CASSEILAGYGVDTQYF.

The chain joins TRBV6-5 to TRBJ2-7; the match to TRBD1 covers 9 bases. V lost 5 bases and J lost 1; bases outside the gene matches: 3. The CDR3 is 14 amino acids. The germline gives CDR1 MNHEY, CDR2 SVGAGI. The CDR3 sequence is CASSPGTGSYEQYF. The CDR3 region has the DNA TGTGCCAGCAGTCCCGGGACAGGGTCCTACGAGCAGTACTTC.